Listed here is a single T cell receptor (beta chain). Antigen specificity is unknown. Carried by the TCR beta cDNA libraries were unique molecular identifiers. TCRdb independently ran MiXCR on the PCR reads; one entry per CDR3 protein. The data show 800,000 to 950,000 distinct CDR3 sequences, around 50% seen once. The record originates from a study of post-analysis software for immune sequencing data. Study-level findings and limits: Patients with multiple sclerosis recorded significantly lower normalized Chao1 diversity than controls, the study found. Patients carried roughly five TRBV segments more frequently than controls did, and TRBV5-6, TRBV5-1 and TRBV20-1 were among them.

Trimming cost V 1 base and J 2 bases, with 16 bases left between them. CDR3 length: 17 residues. CDR1 is LGHNA and CDR2 is YNFKEQ in the germline V gene. The clonotype originates from a girl aged 10-17 years with multiple sclerosis. The V call is TRBV4-2, the J call TRBJ2-3, with D perhaps matching TRBD2 (6 bases). Sequencing was performed on blood. The CDR3 nucleotides are TGTGCCAGCAGCCAAGGAGAAGAAGGACTATCCACAGATACGCAGTATTTT. The encoded protein is CASSQGEEGLSTDTQYF.